This is a list of T cell receptor beta chains from one sample in a study of cytomegalovirus exposure and HLA in healthy donors. The assay was immunoSEQ multiplex PCR, and TCRdb's table has in-frame clones only and misses some. The table lists about 120,000 clones, around 86% of them singletons, with nearly 5% in the top ten. What was sequenced was PBMCs. These TCRs come from a man aged 18 to 30 in good health and CMV-seronegative. The CDR3 runs from the conserved cysteine through the conserved F or W. D genes are given only for firm matches. Part of the rows lack a size; the others show once, few, many or a class for expanded clones.

clone size,D gene,V gene,J gene,CDR3 protein,CDR3 DNA
many,TRBD2,TRBV19,TRBJ2-7,CASSDLADLYEQYF,TGTGCCAGTAGCGATCTAGCGGACTTGTACGAGCAGTACTTC
NA,NA,TRBV7-2,TRBJ2-2,CASSLAIRRNTGELFF,TGTGCCAGCAGCTTAGCGATACGCAGGAACACCGGGGAGCTGTTTTTT
few,TRBD1,TRBV29-1,TRBJ2-1,CSVEIAIGGQAYNEQFF,TGCAGCGTTGAAATCGCTATCGGGGGACAGGCCTACAATGAGCAGTTCTTC
NA,NA,TRBV6-4,TRBJ1-1,CASTATGENTEAFF,TGTGCCAGCACCGCTACAGGAGAGAACACTGAAGCTTTCTTT
NA,NA,TRBV7-2,TRBJ2-7,CASSRERAYEQYF,TGTGCCAGCAGCCGAGAGCGGGCATACGAGCAGTACTTC
NA,NA,TRBV6-4,TRBJ1-1,CASSYRLNTEAFF,TGTGCCAGCAGCTACAGGTTGAACACTGAAGCTTTCTTT
NA,NA,TRBV29-1,TRBJ2-3,CSVEDLTDTQYF,TGCAGCGTTGAAGACCTCACAGATACGCAGTATTTT
NA,NA,TRBV30,TRBJ2-1,CAWTTRGFYNEQFF,TGTGCCTGGACGACTAGAGGCTTCTACAATGAGCAGTTCTTC
NA,NA,TRBV18,TRBJ2-7,CASSPSGAVGEQYF,TGTGCCAGCTCACCATCAGGGGCCGTAGGGGAGCAGTACTTC
NA,TRBD2,TRBV5-5,TRBJ2-1,CASSPGLAGLYNEQFF,TGTGCCAGCAGCCCGGGACTAGCGGGCCTGTACAATGAGCAGTTCTTC
NA,TRBD1,TRBV4-1,TRBJ1-2,CASSQVGGTAKDNYGYTF,TGCGCCAGCAGCCAAGTCGGCGGGACAGCGAAGGATAACTATGGCTACACCTTC